The clone carrying this TCR beta chain was seen a single time. At one of its ends the junction is not consistent with the germline gene, which may arise from a read error. TCRdb reanalyzed the PCR reads with MiXCR. This sample has about 34,000 clones, with roughly 15% found just once. This sample is part of a study of metastatic and nonmetastatic thyroid tumors. No patient had received any treatment before thyroid surgery. Germline assignment: CDR1 DFQATT and CDR2 SNEGSKA (reference sequence). The CDR3 consists of 14 residues. The rearrangement uses TRBV20-1 and TRBJ1-2; 8 bases are shared with TRBD1. The specimen sequenced was blood. This TCR derives from a female donor with papillary thyroid cancer or a benign thyroid nodule (not recorded which). Some clones in this sample may be carry-over from other donors' samples. The CDR3 is CSARERQGSYVYTF. CDR3 DNA sequence: TGCAGTGCTAGAGAAAGACAGGGGAGCTATGTCTACACCTTC.